Below are 18 T cell receptor beta chains sequenced from a single sample in a study of T cell responses to AZD1222 COVID-19 vaccine. TCRdb's copy holds only in-frame clones and misses some; the assay was immunoSEQ multiplex PCR. The top ten hold 3.5% to 4.5% of the sample, which has around 120,000 clones, about nine tenths seen once. The input for sequencing was peripheral blood, taken on day 0 of AZD1222 vaccination. The receptors derive from an adult in good health.

The genes are TRBV3-1 (or the pseudogene TRBV3-2) and TRBJ1-1; D is unresolved. Germline loops: CDR1 LGHDT, CDR2 YNNKEL (reference sequence). The CDR3 runs 13 residues. V lost 2 bases and J lost 4, with 8 bases in between. In DNA, the CDR3 is TGTGCCAGCAGCCAAATGGAGGGCACTGAAGCTTTCTTT. It encodes CASSQMEGTEAFF.

V usage is TRBV11-3 and J usage is TRBJ1-2; possible D gene TRBD1, 5 bases. The germline CDR1 and CDR2 sequences are SGHNT and YENEEA. This CDR3 comprises 18 residues. Trimming took 7 bases from V and 3 from J, leaving 27 bases between them. In DNA form, the CDR3 reads TGTGCCAGCAACGTACCCAGGGCCAATGATTTCCCTCACTATGGCTACACCTTC. It codes for CASNVPRANDFPHYGYTF.

This chain joins TRBV7-2 and TRBJ2-3; 12 nucleotides agree with TRBD2. The V gene end was trimmed by 5 bases and the J gene end by 3 bases; junction bases not matched to a gene: 6. The CDR3 consists of 16 residues. Germline lookup yields CDR1 SGHTA and CDR2 FQGNSA. The CDR3 coding sequence is TGTGCCAGCAGCCCCCTAGCGGGGGGGCCGACAGATACGCAGTATTTT. This translates into CASSPLAGGPTDTQYF.

The chain has TRBV12-5 and TRBJ2-3; D perhaps matches TRBD1 (6 bases). V lost 4 bases and J 6 bases, leaving 14 bases between the germline ends. Germline V lookup: CDR1 LGHNT, CDR2 FRNRAP. The CDR3 extends over 14 amino acids. The CDR3 nucleotides are TGTGCTAGTGGTTCGAGGAACAGGGCGGATACGCAGTATTTT. This codes for CASGSRNRADTQYF.

The chain joins TRBV9 to TRBJ1-3; D uncertain. Trimming removed 0 bases from V and 3 bases from J, with 13 bases in between. In germline, CDR1 is SGDLS, CDR2 YYNGEE. CDR3 length: 16 amino acids. CDR3 nucleotides: TGTGCCAGCAGCGTAGAGGCAGGCTGGGGTGGAAACACCATATATTTT. As protein: CASSVEAGWGGNTIYF.

The chain combines TRBV5-1 with TRBJ2-1; 10 bases agree with TRBD1. V lost 3 bases, J lost 6 bases, and 3 bases stayed unmatched. There are 14 residues in the CDR3. Germline loops: CDR1 SGHRS, CDR2 YFSETQ. CDR3 sequence: CASSSGQGFNEQFF. CDR3 DNA sequence: TGCGCCAGCAGCTCGGGACAGGGGTTCAATGAGCAGTTCTTC. Full variable domain (remainder filled in from reference TRBV5-1 and TRBJ2-1): KAGVTQTPRYLIKTRGQQVTLSCSPISGHRSVSWYQQTPGQGLQFLFEYFSETQRNKGNFPGRFSGRQFSNSRSEMNVSTLELGDSALYLCASSSGQGFNEQFFGPGTRLTVL.

The chain couples TRBV3-1 (or the pseudogene TRBV3-2) to TRBJ1-2, with 7 bases matching TRBD1. J was trimmed by 0 bases and V by 1 base; bases with no gene match: 5. Germline V gene sequence: CDR1 LGHDT, CDR2 YNNKEL (reference sequence). CDR3 size: 16 residues. The CDR3, as DNA: TGTGCCAGCAGCCAAGGGATGGGACAGACTAACTATGGCTACACCTTC. Its translation: CASSQGMGQTNYGYTF.

V usage is TRBV18 and J usage is TRBJ2-7; the match to TRBD2 covers 10 bases. This CDR3 comprises 16 residues. Germline V gene lookup returns CDR1 KGHSH and CDR2 LQKENI. The J segment lost 7 bases and the V segment lost 3 bases, leaving 12 bases of the junction unmatched. The CDR3 here is CASSPLGSGRALEQYF. For the CDR3, the DNA is TGTGCCAGCTCACCTTTGGGGAGCGGGAGGGCTTTGGAGCAGTACTTC.

The J gene is TRBJ2-7, the V gene TRBV6-6, with TRBD1 matching over 12 bases. Trimming took 6 bases from V and 3 from J; bases not matched to a gene: 3. The CDR3 contains 14 residues. CDR1 and CDR2 from the germline V gene are MNHNY and SVGAGI (reference sequence). The CDR3 here is CASRGQGAVYEQYF. The DNA for the CDR3 is TGTGCCAGCAGGGGACAGGGGGCTGTCTACGAGCAGTACTTC.

The chain links TRBV9 to TRBJ2-7; 9 positions match TRBD2. The CDR3 is 15 residues long. The germline gives CDR1 SGDLS, CDR2 YYNGEE. The J segment lost 5 bases and the V segment lost 4 bases, leaving 10 bases of the junction unmatched. The CDR3 DNA is TGTGCCAGCAGCAATAACGCGGGAGGGCTTAACGAGCAGTACTTC. As protein: CASSNNAGGLNEQYF.

The rearrangement joins TRBV3-1 (or the pseudogene TRBV3-2) to TRBJ1-5; D remains ambiguous. Germline values: CDR1 LGHDT, CDR2 YNNKEL (reference sequence). V was cut by 0 bases and J by 0 bases, with 9 bases left in between. This CDR3 has 16 amino acids. The CDR3 DNA is TGTGCCAGCAGCCAAGAACCCGGCCTTAGCAATCAGCCCCAGCATTTT. Protein: CASSQEPGLSNQPQHF.

The V gene is TRBV10-1, the J gene TRBJ1-5; 7 nucleotides match TRBD1. The V and J ends lost 7 bases and 2 bases, in that order; junction bases with no gene match: 14. This CDR3 contains 17 residues. CDR1 WNHNN and CDR2 SYGVQD come from the germline V gene (reference sequence). CDR3 bases: TGCGCCAGCAAAAGTGTCGTAGGGGGCTGGGGCAATCAGCCCCAGCATTTT. Translating it yields CASKSVVGGWGNQPQHF.

This CDR3 reads CASTWRSPYNEQFF. The CDR3 nucleotides are TGTGCCAGCACCTGGCGGTCTCCCTACAATGAGCAGTTCTTC. The V call is TRBV6-5, the J call TRBJ2-1, with D unclear. The germline CDR1 and CDR2 sequences are MNHEY and SVGAGI. Trimming pared 7 bases from V and 2 bases from J, leaving 12 bases between. The CDR3 runs 14 residues.

In regard to this clone: The sample contains more than one DNA sequence encoding this CDR3. The chain is built from TRBV19 and TRBJ1-1; D gene ambiguous. From germline, CDR1 is LNHDA and CDR2 SQIVND (reference sequence). The ends were cut back, 4 bases at V and 2 bases at J, with 14 bases in the middle. The CDR3 extends over 15 amino acids. The CDR3 sequence: CASSTPGTANTEAFF. CDR3 coding DNA: TGTGCCAGTAGTACCCCAGGCACGGCAAACACTGAAGCTTTCTTT.

The chain has TRBV2 and TRBJ1-1; D gene uncertain. This CDR3 contains 11 residues. V shed 6 bases and J shed 4 bases, with 6 bases lying between them. Germline-derived CDR1 and CDR2 are SNHLY and FYNNEI. Here the CDR3 reads CASRYTTEAFF. The CDR3 DNA is TGTGCCAGCAGGTACACCACTGAAGCTTTCTTT.

The chain recombines TRBV5-6 with TRBJ1-1; 7 nucleotides align to TRBD1. V trimming: 3 bases; J trimming: 0 bases; junction bases outside the gene matches: 8. Germline loops: CDR1 SGHDT, CDR2 YYEEEE. This CDR3 has 16 residues. The CDR3 DNA reads as TGTGCCAGCAGCTCTATCGACAGGGCCATGAACACTGAAGCTTTCTTT. This codes for CASSSIDRAMNTEAFF.

The chain uses TRBV18 and TRBJ1-2, with D unclear. Trimming stripped 0 bases from V and 10 bases from J, with 18 bases between. Per germline, CDR1 KGHSH and CDR2 LQKENI. The CDR3 runs 15 residues. CDR3 nucleotides: TGTGCCAGCTCACCACCGTTCAGTAATAGGGCCGCCTACACCTTC. Residues: CASSPPFSNRAAYTF.

This clone occurred once. The chain employs TRBV3-1 (or the pseudogene TRBV3-2) and TRBJ2-1; 7 bases line up with TRBD2. Germline-derived CDR1 and CDR2 are LGHDT and YNNKEL (reference sequence). The CDR3 length is 13 residues. Trimming removed 8 bases from V and 4 bases from J; junction bases left unmatched: 5. DNA of the CDR3: TGTGCCAGCGGGAGGGCCAGATACAATGAGCAGTTCTTC. Encoded protein: CASGRARYNEQFF.